The next 31 T cell receptor beta chains were all read from a single sample in a study of cytomegalovirus exposure and HLA in healthy donors (dated by TCRdb to 2016 to 2017). Library preparation was by the immunoSEQ multiplex PCR assay. A mixture of 60 forward primers for TCR Vbeta segments and 13 reverse primers for TCR Jbeta segments was used in the multiplex PCR. This immuneACCESS table, as held by TCRdb, lists in-frame sequences with V and J called but not all clones. Of the missing ones, under half trace to an unresolved V gene in checked studies; the others have no known cause. For this sample there are 150,000 to 200,000 clones; approximately 82% appear just once. The top ten hold less than 2% of the sample. Material for sequencing was PBMCs. These receptors were taken from a man aged 40-55 years in good health and CMV-seropositive.

The chain joins TRBV28 to TRBJ2-3; D might be TRBD2 (5 bases). Trimming shortened V by 3 bases and J by 1 base, and 8 bases separated the two germline ends. Germline CDR1 reads MDHEN; CDR2 reads SYDVKM. This CDR3 contains 14 residues. CDR3 protein: CASSFGRGTDTQYF. CDR3 nucleotides: TGTGCCAGCAGTTTTGGGCGGGGCACAGATACGCAGTATTTT.

The chain combines TRBV9 with TRBJ2-1; the D is unclear. Germline loops: CDR1 SGDLS, CDR2 YYNGEE. V was trimmed by 4 bases and J by 10 bases, leaving 15 bases between them. The CDR3 has 13 residues. This CDR3 reads CASSLSLEWEQFF. CDR3 nucleotides: TGTGCCAGCAGCCTATCCCTCGAATGGGAGCAGTTCTTC.

This chain joins TRBV5-5 and TRBJ1-1; D is possibly TRBD1 (5 bases). The CDR3 has 14 residues. Germline assignment: CDR1 SGHKS and CDR2 YYEKEE (reference sequence). Trimming shortened V by 4 bases and J by 7 bases, and 17 bases separated the two germline ends. CDR3 nucleotide sequence: TGTGCCAGCAGCCCTAATACAGGTGACTTTGAAGCTTTCTTT. Protein: CASSPNTGDFEAFF.

The rearrangement links TRBV7-6 to TRBJ2-5, with 9 bases that match TRBD1. This CDR3 is built from 15 residues. CDR1 and CDR2 from the germline V gene are SGHVS and FNYEAQ. With 5 bases clipped from V and 5 bases from J, the junction kept 9 bases outside the gene matches. CDR3 in amino acids: CASSKQGAGQETQYF. Here the CDR3 DNA reads TGTGCCAGCAGCAAACAGGGGGCGGGCCAGGAGACCCAGTACTTC.

The chain has TRBV9 and TRBJ2-5, with 11 nucleotides matching TRBD1. Germline values: CDR1 SGDLS, CDR2 YYNGEE. This CDR3 has 15 amino acids. V dropped 3 bases and J dropped 3; count of bases not matched to a gene: 4. The CDR3 loop reads CASSGWTGGKETQYF. The CDR3 DNA reads as TGTGCCAGCAGCGGTTGGACAGGGGGCAAAGAGACCCAGTACTTC.

The chain has TRBV7-2 and TRBJ2-2; 13 bases are a match to TRBD2. The trim removed 4 bases at V and 5 bases at J, leaving 7 bases unmatched. Per germline, CDR1 SGHTA and CDR2 FQGNSA. This CDR3 has 17 amino acids. The CDR3 region is CASSYELAGGFTGELFF. The CDR3 region has the DNA TGTGCCAGCAGCTACGAACTAGCGGGAGGGTTTACCGGGGAGCTGTTTTTT.

This chain connects TRBV5-1 to TRBJ2-2, with D unclear. Per germline, CDR1 SGHRS and CDR2 YFSETQ. Deletions cut 4 bases from V and 4 bases from J, with 11 bases between. This CDR3 is built from 14 residues. The CDR3 spells CASSLAVSTGELFF. The CDR3 region has the DNA TGCGCCAGCAGCCTGGCCGTGTCCACCGGGGAGCTGTTTTTT.

The chain recombines TRBV4-3 with TRBJ1-2, with D maybe TRBD1 (6 bases). The CDR3 extends over 16 amino acids. The V gene's germline CDR1 is LGHNA and CDR2 YSLEER. Trimming left V 4 bases short and J 2 bases short, with 17 bases between. The CDR3 here is CASSPGQTLGNYGYTF. The CDR3, as DNA: TGCGCCAGCAGCCCCGGACAGACGTTGGGGAACTATGGCTACACCTTC.

The genes are TRBV6-1 and TRBJ1-2; 7 bases map to TRBD1. Germline V lookup: CDR1 MNHNS, CDR2 SASEGT. V gave up 6 bases and J gave up 0 bases; unmatched junction bases: 7. The CDR3 has 15 amino acids. Here the CDR3 DNA reads TGTGCCAGCAGCAGCCGGGACAGATCTAACTATGGCTACACCTTC. Protein sequence: CASSSRDRSNYGYTF.

This clone was picked up a small number of times. The chain joins TRBV6-1 to TRBJ2-6, with unresolved D. Germline V gene data show CDR1 as MNHNS and CDR2 as SASEGT. The CDR3 length is 14 residues. The V end lost 11 bases, the J end lost 2 bases, and 13 bases lay between the germline ends. CDR3 in amino acids: CAALGDAGANVLTF. The CDR3 nucleotides are TGTGCCGCCTTAGGAGACGCTGGGGCCAACGTCCTGACTTTC.

This clone was seen only once. The CDR3 here is CASSELQGAEAFF. CDR3 sequence (DNA): TGTGCCAGCTCAGAGTTACAGGGGGCTGAAGCTTTCTTT. V gene TRBV18 combines with J gene TRBJ1-1; 8 bases are a match to TRBD1. The V segment lost 5 bases and the J segment 6 bases; nucleotides outside the gene matches: 5. Germline loops: CDR1 KGHSH, CDR2 LQKENI. The CDR3 extends over 13 amino acids.

The chain combines TRBV7-8 with TRBJ2-1; 7 bases line up with TRBD1. J gave up 2 bases and V 5 bases, and 6 bases lay outside the gene matches. CDR1 SGHVS and CDR2 FQNEAQ come from the germline V gene. There are 15 residues in the CDR3. In nucleotides, the CDR3 is TGTGCCAGCAGCCCCCGGGACAGCCCCTACAATGAGCAGTTCTTC. The encoded protein is CASSPRDSPYNEQFF. Full variable domain (remainder filled in from reference TRBV7-8 and TRBJ2-1): GAGVSQSPRYKVAKRGQDVALRCDPISGHVSLFWYQQALGQGPEFLTYFQNEAQLDKSGLPSDRFFAERPEGSVSTLKIQRTQQEDSAVYLCASSPRDSPYNEQFFGPGTRLTVL.

The rearrangement joins TRBV19 to TRBJ2-7; 7 bases agree with TRBD1. Trimming at V came to 3 bases and at J to 1 base, leaving 6 bases not matched to a gene. This CDR3 is built from 15 residues. Germline values: CDR1 LNHDA, CDR2 SQIVND (reference sequence). DNA for the CDR3: TGTGCCAGTAGTATCACAGGGGTCCCGTCCTACGAGCAGTACTTC. Its translation: CASSITGVPSYEQYF.

This rearrangement joins TRBV5-5 to TRBJ1-2, with a possible D match to TRBD1 (6 bases). The germline V gene encodes CDR1 SGHKS and CDR2 YYEKEE (reference sequence). This CDR3 has 16 amino acids. V lost 0 bases and J lost 3, with 15 bases in between. CDR3 DNA sequence: TGTGCCAGCAGCTTGGAGTTGGTCGACAGGTACTATGGCTACACCTTC. The encoded protein is CASSLELVDRYYGYTF.

This clone was seen more than once but under ten times. This sequence joins TRBV5-4 and TRBJ1-4; the match to TRBD1 covers 7 bases. After removal of 0 bases from V and 10 bases from J, the junction contained 9 bases not matched to a gene. The CDR3 contains 15 residues. The germline gives CDR1 SGHNT, CDR2 YYREEE (reference sequence). CDR3 protein: CASSLAVGGGGKLFF. CDR3 coding DNA: TGTGCCAGCAGCTTGGCCGTAGGGGGCGGAGGAAAACTGTTTTTT.

This clone was counted a single time. This rearrangement joins TRBV7-2 to TRBJ2-7, with 11 positions matching TRBD2. Germline CDR1 SGHTA, CDR2 FQGNSA. The length of the CDR3 is 14 residues. After removal of 3 bases from V and 9 bases from J, the junction contained 7 bases not matched to a gene. This CDR3 is CASSFGTSGTGQYF. The CDR3 DNA reads TGTGCCAGCAGCTTCGGGACTAGCGGTACCGGGCAGTACTTC.

V and J are TRBV10-3 and TRBJ2-1; D is unclear. V was shortened by 3 bases and J by 1 base, with 10 bases between the two germline ends. Germline lookup yields CDR1 ENHRY and CDR2 SYGVKD. This CDR3 is built from 15 residues. CDR3 sequence (DNA): TGTGCCATCAGTGACCCGGGTAAATCCTACAATGAGCAGTTCTTC. It encodes CAISDPGKSYNEQFF.

The chain combines TRBV7-9 with TRBJ2-7, with D maybe TRBD1 (6 bases). The germline CDR1 and CDR2 sequences are SEHNR and FQNEAQ (reference sequence). V was cut by 5 bases and J by 3 bases, with 20 bases left in between. The CDR3 totals 16 residues. The chain's CDR3 is CASSPPTGSFNYEQYF. DNA for the CDR3: TGTGCCAGCAGCCCTCCAACAGGGAGTTTTAACTACGAGCAGTACTTC.

The genes are TRBV7-9 and TRBJ2-1; 8 nucleotides match TRBD2. This CDR3 is built from 14 residues. The V and J ends lost 1 base and 7 bases, in that order; junction bases with no gene match: 3. Looked up from germline, CDR1 is SEHNR and CDR2 is FQNEAQ (reference sequence). The CDR3 here is CASSLELAANEQFF. Here the CDR3 DNA reads TGTGCCAGCAGCTTAGAACTAGCGGCTAATGAGCAGTTCTTC.

The V and J genes are TRBV7-9 and TRBJ2-5, with D perhaps TRBD1 (6 bases). The CDR3 runs to 15 residues. The V end lost 0 bases, the J end lost 1 base, and 9 bases lay between the germline ends. Germline V gene sequence: CDR1 SEHNR, CDR2 FQNEAQ (reference sequence). CDR3 region: CASSLARGPQETQYF. The CDR3 DNA reads as TGTGCCAGCAGCTTAGCCAGGGGTCCCCAAGAGACCCAGTACTTC. Filled out from reference TRBV7-9 and TRBJ2-5, the complete variable domain reads DTGVSQNPRHKITKRGQNVTFRCDPISEHNRLYWYRQTLGQGPEFLTYFQNEAQLEKSRLLSDRFSAERPKGSFSTLEIQRTEQGDSAMYLCASSLARGPQETQYFGPGTRLLVL.

This chain connects TRBV9 to TRBJ2-4, with D perhaps TRBD1 (6 bases). Trimming took 4 bases from V and 0 from J, leaving 11 bases between them. The CDR3 runs 15 residues. Germline loops: CDR1 SGDLS, CDR2 YYNGEE. Here the CDR3 DNA reads TGTGCCAGCAGCCCTTTGGGACAAGCCAAAAACATTCAGTACTTC. The encoded protein is CASSPLGQAKNIQYF.

The rearrangement uses TRBV7-3 and TRBJ2-5; 12 nucleotides align to TRBD2. The CDR3 spans 16 residues. From germline, CDR1 is SGHTA and CDR2 FQGTGA. Trimming cost V 5 bases and J 0 bases; bases outside gene matches: 4. CDR3 residues: CASSRSSGRDQETQYF. The CDR3 DNA is TGTGCCAGCAGCCGTTCTAGCGGGAGGGACCAAGAGACCCAGTACTTC.

The CDR3 DNA reads TGTGCCAGCAGTCTGGTCCAGGCAACTAATGAAAAACTGTTTTTT. Protein product: CASSLVQATNEKLFF. The genes are TRBV27 and TRBJ1-4; the D is unclear. This CDR3 has 15 amino acids. V dropped 5 bases and J dropped 0 bases, with 10 bases sitting between them. The V gene's germline CDR1 is MNHEY and CDR2 SMNVEV (reference sequence).

The J gene is TRBJ2-3, the V gene TRBV10-3; TRBD2 aligns across 12 bases. The CDR3 has 15 amino acids. Per germline, CDR1 ENHRY and CDR2 SYGVKD. With V trimmed by 8 bases and J by 2 bases, 5 bases remained unmatched. The CDR3 is CAIGGLAGLTDTQYF. CDR3 bases: TGTGCCATCGGCGGACTAGCGGGACTCACAGATACGCAGTATTTT.

The chain uses TRBV7-6 and TRBJ2-5; D call uncertain. Trimming left V 5 bases short and J 3 bases short, with 19 bases between. Looked up from germline, CDR1 is SGHVS and CDR2 is FNYEAQ. The CDR3 totals 16 residues. CDR3 in amino acids: CASSPDGWRNEETQYF. Written as DNA, the CDR3 is TGTGCCAGCAGCCCCGACGGTTGGCGGAACGAAGAGACCCAGTACTTC.

This clone was seen a few times. The V gene is TRBV15, the J gene TRBJ2-7, with D uncertain. The CDR3 covers 14 residues. Germline assignment: CDR1 LNHNV and CDR2 YYDKDF (reference sequence). With 1 base removed from V and 2 bases from J, the gap between germline ends came to 9 bases. CDR3 residues: CATSRVEAAYEQYF. The CDR3 nucleotides read TGTGCCACCAGCAGAGTCGAGGCAGCCTACGAGCAGTACTTC.

The chain carries TRBV6-4 and TRBJ1-2; D is undetermined. The V and J ends lost 4 bases and 4 bases respectively, with 10 bases between them. Germline V gene data show CDR1 as MRHNA and CDR2 as SNTAGT. The CDR3 extends over 13 amino acids. For the CDR3, the DNA is TGTGCCAGCAGTGTGGCAGGAGGCTATGGCTACACCTTC. This codes for CASSVAGGYGYTF.

The rearrangement joins TRBV5-4 to TRBJ2-1, with TRBD2 matching 8 bases. Trimming at V came to 5 bases and at J to 0 bases, leaving 10 bases not matched to a gene. Germline CDR1 is SGHNT and CDR2 is YYREEE (reference sequence). The CDR3 totals 17 residues. The CDR3 is CASSLPSGLSSYNEQFF. The CDR3 DNA sequence: TGTGCCAGCAGTTTACCTAGCGGGTTGAGCTCCTACAATGAGCAGTTCTTC.

The gene calls are TRBV15 and TRBJ2-1; D is undetermined. The V gene lost 0 bases and the J gene lost 0 bases, with 6 bases spanning the gap. The germline V gene encodes CDR1 LNHNV and CDR2 YYDKDF (reference sequence). This CDR3 contains 15 residues. The CDR3, as DNA: TGTGCCACCAGCAGAGACGTGAGCTCCTACAATGAGCAGTTCTTC. It encodes CATSRDVSSYNEQFF.

This chain joins TRBV5-1 and TRBJ2-2; possibly TRBD1 for D (5 bases). Germline V CDR1 and CDR2: SGHRS, YFSETQ. This CDR3 contains 14 residues. V shed 4 bases and J shed 1 base, with 8 bases lying between them. CDR3 nucleotide sequence: TGCGCCAGCAGCCGGACAAGGAACACCGGGGAGCTGTTTTTT. This translates into CASSRTRNTGELFF.

The CDR3 DNA sequence: TGTGCCAGCAGCGCCCCAGGGGGGGCCAACGTCCTGACTTTC. Translation gives CASSAPGGANVLTF. The chain is built from TRBV9 and TRBJ2-6; perhaps TRBD1 as D (5 bases). The CDR3 is 14 amino acids. Germline CDR1 and CDR2: SGDLS and YYNGEE. The ends were cut back, 3 bases at V and 4 bases at J, with 8 bases in the middle.